This TCR beta chain was retrieved from a study of blood T cell repertoires in COVID-19. About the research overall: Samples of COVID-19 (acute and convalescent) were obtained from the United States, Italy and Spain. Sources were T cells, B-cell-depleted T cells, or PBMCs; the material itself was cDNA or gDNA.

Germline V gene sequence: CDR1 SGDLS, CDR2 YYNGEE. There are 13 residues in the CDR3. V shed 2 bases and J shed 6 bases, with 11 bases lying between them. As processed by the authors: Amplification from reference gene primers served as the basis for estimated nucleated cell counts. Produced via immunoSEQ multiplex PCR; TCRdb's table is partial and in-frame only. The V and J calls and clone size come from that table; D and trimming were worked out from the DNA. The sample lists fewer than 150,000 clones; over 75% were seen once. Sequenced: peripheral blood. The clonotype originates from a woman in her sixties or seventies who had recovered from COVID-19. This chain connects TRBV9 to TRBJ1-1; tentatively, D is TRBD1 (5 bases). The CDR3 loop reads CASSVPSRAEAFF. DNA of the CDR3: TGTGCCAGCAGCGTGCCGAGCAGGGCTGAAGCTTTCTTT.